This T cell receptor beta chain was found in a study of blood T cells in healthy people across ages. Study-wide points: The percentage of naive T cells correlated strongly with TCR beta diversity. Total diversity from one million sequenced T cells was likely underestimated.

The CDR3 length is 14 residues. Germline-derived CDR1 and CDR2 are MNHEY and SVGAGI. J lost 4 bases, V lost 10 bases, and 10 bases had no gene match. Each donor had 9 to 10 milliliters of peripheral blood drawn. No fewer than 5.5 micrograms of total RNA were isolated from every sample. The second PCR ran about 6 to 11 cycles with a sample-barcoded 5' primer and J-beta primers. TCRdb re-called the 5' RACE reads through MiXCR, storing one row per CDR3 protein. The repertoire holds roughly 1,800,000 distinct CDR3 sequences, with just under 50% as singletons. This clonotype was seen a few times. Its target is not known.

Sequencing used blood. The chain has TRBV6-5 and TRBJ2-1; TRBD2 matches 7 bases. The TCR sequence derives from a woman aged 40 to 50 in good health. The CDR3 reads CATRGEGLYNEQFF. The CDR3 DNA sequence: TGTGCCACCCGCGGGGAGGGCCTTTACAATGAGCAGTTCTTC.